This passage covers 30 T cell receptor beta chains from one sample sequenced in a study of graft-versus-host responses after intestinal transplantation. Using immunoSEQ multiplex PCR, the repertoire was profiled, and TCRdb retains in-frame clones only, with some absent. The sample holds about 92,000 clones, just over 90% seen once. Antigen specificity for these receptors is unknown. The specimen was unstimulated CD8+ T cells sorted from spleen or lymph node cells, collected before intestinal transplant. Source of these receptors: a human donor who received an intestinal transplant.

Regarding this clone: Other DNA sequences in this sample translate to the same CDR3. The chain has TRBV9 and TRBJ2-7; D call uncertain. CDR3 length equals 13 residues. Germline lookup yields CDR1 SGDLS and CDR2 YYNGEE. Trimming cost V 0 bases and J 1 base, with 5 bases left between them. CDR3 protein: CASSVGESYEQYF. The CDR3 DNA reads as TGTGCCAGCAGCGTAGGTGAGTCCTACGAGCAGTACTTC.

The chain combines TRBV10-2 with TRBJ1-6; D is ambiguous. The CDR3 contains 15 residues. Germline lookup yields CDR1 WSHSY and CDR2 SAAADI. V was pared by 3 bases and J by 9 bases, with 15 bases between. The CDR3 sequence is CASSDLGVFGSPLHF. Here the CDR3 DNA reads TGCGCCAGCAGTGACCTCGGGGTCTTTGGTTCACCCCTCCACTTT.

The chain employs TRBV30 and TRBJ2-7, with D maybe TRBD2 (5 bases). Trimming stripped 1 base from V and 4 bases from J, with 20 bases between. CDR3 length: 16 amino acids. Germline CDR1 and CDR2: GTSNPN and SVGIG (reference sequence). The DNA of the CDR3 is TGTGCCTGGAGTGACCCCGGACTGCGTGTTTTGTACGAGCAGTACTTC. Its protein product is CAWSDPGLRVLYEQYF.

The V gene is TRBV4-2, the J gene TRBJ2-2, with a tentative D call TRBD2 (5 bases). Per germline, CDR1 LGHNA and CDR2 YNFKEQ. Trimming took off 0 bases at V and 5 bases at J, with 10 bases between the two ends. This CDR3 has 15 residues. In DNA, the CDR3 is TGTGCCAGCAGCCAAGATTCGGGGTATACCGGGGAGCTGTTTTTT. This translates into CASSQDSGYTGELFF.

This rearrangement joins TRBV7-3 to TRBJ1-6; D call uncertain. The length of the CDR3 is 14 residues. Trimming removed 4 bases at V and 8 bases at J, with 12 bases between. In germline, CDR1 is SGHTA, CDR2 FQGTGA. The CDR3 reads CASSSRGGYSPLHF. DNA of the CDR3: TGTGCCAGCAGCTCCCGCGGAGGGTATTCACCCCTCCACTTT.

This sequence joins TRBV27 and TRBJ1-2; 8 positions match TRBD1. Trimming took 11 bases from V and 5 from J; bases not matched to a gene: 13. This CDR3 is built from 14 residues. From germline, CDR1 is MNHEY and CDR2 SMNVEV (reference sequence). CDR3 residues: CAPPNRTGNYGYTF. The CDR3 DNA reads as TGTGCCCCCCCCAACAGGACAGGGAATTATGGCTACACCTTC.

Only one count was recorded for this clone. This rearrangement joins TRBV9 to TRBJ1-2, with D hard to call. Per germline, CDR1 SGDLS and CDR2 YYNGEE. The CDR3 runs 12 residues. V was clipped by 3 bases and J by 7 bases, with 10 bases between them. The CDR3 sequence: CASSASGSGYTF. Here the CDR3 DNA reads TGTGCCAGCAGCGCCTCGGGGAGTGGCTACACCTTC.

The rearrangement links TRBV6-1 to TRBJ1-6; perhaps TRBD1 as D (6 bases). There are 14 residues in the CDR3. The germline V and J ends were trimmed by 5 bases and 7 bases, with 12 bases remaining between them. CDR1 and CDR2 (germline): MNHNS, SASEGT. The CDR3 loop reads CASSSGTTNSPLHF. The CDR3 nucleotides are TGTGCCAGCAGTAGCGGGACAACGAATTCACCCCTCCACTTT.

The rearrangement uses TRBV6-6 and TRBJ1-5; maybe TRBD1 (5 bases). Germline CDR1 and CDR2: MNHNY and SVGAGI (reference sequence). The V gene lost 0 bases and the J gene lost 4 bases, with 13 bases spanning the gap. The CDR3 spans 16 residues. CDR3 protein: CASSYSSQGPNQPQHF. The CDR3 nucleotides are TGTGCCAGCAGTTACTCGAGCCAGGGCCCTAATCAGCCCCAGCATTTT.

The rearrangement links TRBV6-1 to TRBJ2-3; possibly TRBD2 for D (6 bases). Germline-derived CDR1 and CDR2 are MNHNS and SASEGT. The CDR3 covers 14 residues. V was pared by 5 bases and J by 2 bases, with 11 bases between. Here the CDR3 reads CASSYGGNTDTQYF. CDR3 sequence (DNA): TGTGCCAGCAGTTATGGGGGGAACACAGATACGCAGTATTTT.

The chain recombines TRBV9 with TRBJ2-2; TRBD2 agrees at 12 bases. The trim removed 3 bases at V and 5 bases at J, leaving 11 bases unmatched. This CDR3 has 18 residues. Germline V CDR1 and CDR2: SGDLS, YYNGEE. CDR3 residues: CASSAPRLAGARTGELFF. The CDR3 DNA sequence: TGTGCCAGCAGCGCCCCCCGACTAGCGGGGGCTCGAACCGGGGAGCTGTTTTTT.

This chain connects TRBV7-9 to TRBJ2-1; 10 bases agree with TRBD1. V gave up 1 base and J gave up 8 bases; unmatched junction bases: 11. The germline gives CDR1 SEHNR, CDR2 FQNEAQ (reference sequence). The CDR3 length is 17 residues. CDR3 coding DNA: TGTGCCAGCAGCTTAGTATGGTGGGACAGGGGTCACTATGAGCAGTTCTTC. The encoded protein is CASSLVWWDRGHYEQFF.

This chain uses TRBV11-2 with TRBJ1-2; tentatively, D is TRBD1 (5 bases). V shed 1 base and J shed 3 bases, with 18 bases lying between them. The CDR3 sequence is 17 residues long. Germline V lookup: CDR1 SGHAT, CDR2 FQNNGV. CDR3 sequence (DNA): TGTGCCAGCAGCTTAGGGGGGATCGGCAAAACTGACTATGGCTACACCTTC. Its translation is CASSLGGIGKTDYGYTF.

J is TRBJ2-2 and V is TRBV11-2; a possible D gene is TRBD1 (5 bases). In germline, CDR1 is SGHAT, CDR2 FQNNGV. The CDR3 has 18 residues. Trimming stripped 5 bases from V and 4 bases from J, with 23 bases between. This CDR3 reads CASSARTLQNRATGELFF. CDR3 sequence (DNA): TGTGCCAGCAGCGCAAGGACACTCCAAAATCGTGCCACCGGGGAGCTGTTTTTT.

The chain joins TRBV14 to TRBJ2-5, with 12 bases fitting TRBD1. This CDR3 has 16 residues. CDR1 and CDR2 (germline): SGHDN, FVKESK. V lost 4 bases to trimming and J lost 5 bases; unmatched junction nucleotides: 8. CDR3 sequence: CASSPGGQGALETQYF. DNA for the CDR3: TGTGCCAGCAGCCCAGGGGGACAGGGGGCATTGGAGACCCAGTACTTC.

This chain's CDR3 is CASSIILDGTDTQYF. The CDR3 bases are TGTGCCAGCAGCATTATACTAGATGGCACAGATACGCAGTATTTT. The V gene is TRBV7-6, the J gene TRBJ2-3, with a tentative D call TRBD2 (5 bases). Germline assignment: CDR1 SGHVS and CDR2 FNYEAQ. V was pared by 5 bases and J by 1 base, with 13 bases between. This CDR3 is built from 15 residues. Complete variable domain (other parts from reference TRBV7-6 and TRBJ2-3): GAGVSQSPRYKVTKRGQDVALRCDPISGHVSLYWYRQALGQGPEFLTYFNYEAQQDKSGLPNDRFSAERPEGSISTLTIQRTEQRDSAMYRCASSIILDGTDTQYFGPGTRLTVL.

The rearrangement joins TRBV16 to TRBJ2-1; D is undetermined. V was shortened by 1 base and J by 6 bases, with 10 bases between the two germline ends. The CDR3 consists of 14 residues. Germline CDR1 is KGHSY and CDR2 is FQNENV. CDR3 loop: CASSQLSLGNEQFF. The CDR3 nucleotides are TGTGCCAGCAGCCAATTGAGTCTAGGCAATGAGCAGTTCTTC.

The genes are TRBV29-1 and TRBJ2-7, with D perhaps matching TRBD1 (6 bases). Germline values: CDR1 SQVTM, CDR2 ANQGSEA. V was cut by 3 bases and J by 5 bases, with 8 bases left in between. This CDR3 has 11 amino acids. CDR3: CSVDTGNEQYF. The CDR3 coding sequence is TGCAGCGTTGACACAGGGAACGAGCAGTACTTC.

This chain links TRBV15 with TRBJ2-2; 11 bases line up with TRBD2. The J segment lost 3 bases and the V segment lost 9 bases, leaving 3 bases of the junction unmatched. CDR1 and CDR2 (germline): LNHNV, YYDKDF (reference sequence). The CDR3 consists of 14 residues. CDR3 sequence reads: CATGLADDTGELFF. CDR3 in DNA: TGTGCCACGGGACTAGCGGACGACACCGGGGAGCTGTTTTTT.

The chain couples TRBV4-2 to TRBJ1-2, with TRBD1 matching over 8 bases. The V and J ends lost 0 bases and 4 bases, in that order; junction bases with no gene match: 4. This CDR3 is built from 15 residues. Germline lookup yields CDR1 LGHNA and CDR2 YNFKEQ. CDR3 coding DNA: TGTGCCAGCAGCCAAGATCCGACAGGGGTCTATGGCTACACCTTC. Translating it yields CASSQDPTGVYGYTF.

J is TRBJ1-2 and V is TRBV27, with D possibly TRBD1 on 5 matching bases. Between the trimmed V and J ends, which lost 4 bases and 4 bases, there was a span of 10 bases. The CDR3 is 13 residues long. Germline V gives CDR1 MNHEY, CDR2 SMNVEV (reference sequence). CDR3 coding DNA: TGTGCCAGCAGTTGGGGGGGTTCCTATGGCTACACCTTC. Translated, it gives CASSWGGSYGYTF.

The gene calls are TRBV19 and TRBJ2-1; TRBD2 aligns across 13 bases. Trimming took 6 bases from V and 0 from J; bases not matched to a gene: 8. Germline assignment: CDR1 LNHDA and CDR2 SQIVND (reference sequence). The length of the CDR3 is 18 residues. CDR3 amino acids: CASSSGTSGTHSYNEQFF. Here the CDR3 DNA reads TGTGCCAGTAGCTCCGGGACTAGCGGGACCCACTCCTACAATGAGCAGTTCTTC. The full variable domain, its missing parts supplied by reference TRBV19 and TRBJ2-1, is DGGITQSPKYLFRKEGQNVTLSCEQNLNHDAMYWYRQDPGQGLRLIYYSQIVNDFQKGDIAEGYSVSREKKESFPLTVTSAQKNPTAFYLCASSSGTSGTHSYNEQFFGPGTRLTVL.

The V and J genes are TRBV27 and TRBJ2-1, with TRBD2 matching 11 bases. The trim removed 4 bases at V and 3 bases at J, leaving 8 bases unmatched. The CDR3 is 17 residues long. The germline V gene encodes CDR1 MNHEY and CDR2 SMNVEV (reference sequence). Written as DNA, the CDR3 is TGTGCCAGCAGTTCGTTTAGCGGGAGGGCGAACTACAATGAGCAGTTCTTC. It is translated as CASSSFSGRANYNEQFF.

The V call is TRBV11-2, the J call TRBJ2-7, with 7 bases lining up with TRBD1. Unmatched junction bases numbered 5, after V lost 3 bases and J lost 6 bases. In germline, CDR1 is SGHAT, CDR2 FQNNGV. The CDR3 loop spans 13 amino acids. Written as DNA, the CDR3 is TGTGCCAGCAGCTTCGACAGGGCAGGCGAGCAGTACTTC. It codes for CASSFDRAGEQYF.

The V call is TRBV7-6, the J call TRBJ2-3; D unresolved. The CDR3 spans 14 residues. Germline loops: CDR1 SGHVS, CDR2 FNYEAQ. Trimming removed 1 base at V and 1 base at J, with 6 bases between. CDR3 coding DNA: TGTGCCAGCAGCTTAGAGGCGGGCACAGATACGCAGTATTTT. Translating gives CASSLEAGTDTQYF.

This sequence joins TRBV28 and TRBJ2-7; tentative D call: TRBD1 (5 bases). Germline loops: CDR1 MDHEN, CDR2 SYDVKM. Trimming cost V 6 bases and J 2 bases, with 14 bases left between them. This CDR3 comprises 14 residues. CDR3 in DNA: TGTGCCAGCAGCCAGCCCGACAGCCCCTACGAGCAGTACTTC. This gives the protein CASSQPDSPYEQYF.

The V call is TRBV6-5, the J call TRBJ2-2, with D possibly TRBD2 on 5 matching bases. V was clipped by 8 bases and J by 5 bases, with 15 bases between them. CDR1 and CDR2 from the germline V gene are MNHEY and SVGAGI. This CDR3 region has 14 residues. CDR3 region: CASGPGWGTGELFF. Here the CDR3 DNA reads TGTGCCAGCGGGCCGGGATGGGGAACCGGGGAGCTGTTTTTT.

CDR3 in amino acids: CASSEGKAGLPYEQYF. The CDR3 nucleotides read TGTGCCAGCAGTGAAGGAAAGGCAGGGCTTCCCTACGAGCAGTACTTC. The chain has TRBV6-1 and TRBJ2-7; possible D gene TRBD1, 5 bases. The germline CDR1 and CDR2 sequences are MNHNS and SASEGT. With 1 base removed from V and 2 bases from J, the gap between germline ends came to 15 bases. The CDR3 is 16 residues long.

This clone was seen just once. This chain connects TRBV5-1 to TRBJ1-1, with D perhaps matching TRBD1 (6 bases). This CDR3 spans 13 amino acids. The V end lost 4 bases, the J end lost 4 bases, and 11 bases lay between the germline ends. Germline V gene sequence: CDR1 SGHRS, CDR2 YFSETQ. CDR3 region: CASSPEGVTEAFF. Written as DNA, the CDR3 is TGCGCCAGCAGCCCGGAGGGGGTCACTGAAGCTTTCTTT.

As for this clone: Germline and junction disagree at one end, which may indicate a read error. In the same sample, other DNA sequences code for this CDR3. The rearrangement joins TRBV12-5 to TRBJ2-2; 8 bases align to TRBD2. Germline V gene data show CDR1 as LGHNT and CDR2 as FRNRAP. The CDR3 totals 18 residues. In nucleotides, the CDR3 is TGTGCCAGTGGTTTGGTAGTCGGAACTTCTGGCGGGAGGTGGGAGCTGTTTTTT. It specifies CASGLVVGTSGGRWELFF.